This entry features one T cell receptor (beta chain) sequence. Its antigen is undetermined. Germline lookup yields CDR1 MNHEY and CDR2 SVGAGI. This CDR3 region has 14 residues. Deletions cut 7 bases from V and 7 bases from J, with 19 bases between. The data were taken from a study of T cells in pancreatic ductal adenocarcinoma. Findings and limits, study-wide: Mean clonality was about 0.11 in tumors and about 0.069 in blood, not significantly different. Unique clonotypes were about 8-fold more numerous in blood than in tumor.

The protocol was immunoSEQ multiplex PCR, while the TCRdb copy is restricted to in-frame clones and leaves out a portion. The data hold approximately 11,000 clones, with 86% observed a single time. The selected patients with pancreatic ductal adenocarcinoma had surgery but no neoadjuvant therapy. This chain joins TRBV6-5 and TRBJ1-1; D is possibly TRBD1 (6 bases). The source of this sequence is a human donor with pancreatic ductal adenocarcinoma. What was sequenced was PBMCs. CDR3 protein: CASTIGARGGEAFF. DNA of the CDR3: TGTGCCAGCACCATAGGGGCCAGGGGAGGTGAAGCTTTCTTT.